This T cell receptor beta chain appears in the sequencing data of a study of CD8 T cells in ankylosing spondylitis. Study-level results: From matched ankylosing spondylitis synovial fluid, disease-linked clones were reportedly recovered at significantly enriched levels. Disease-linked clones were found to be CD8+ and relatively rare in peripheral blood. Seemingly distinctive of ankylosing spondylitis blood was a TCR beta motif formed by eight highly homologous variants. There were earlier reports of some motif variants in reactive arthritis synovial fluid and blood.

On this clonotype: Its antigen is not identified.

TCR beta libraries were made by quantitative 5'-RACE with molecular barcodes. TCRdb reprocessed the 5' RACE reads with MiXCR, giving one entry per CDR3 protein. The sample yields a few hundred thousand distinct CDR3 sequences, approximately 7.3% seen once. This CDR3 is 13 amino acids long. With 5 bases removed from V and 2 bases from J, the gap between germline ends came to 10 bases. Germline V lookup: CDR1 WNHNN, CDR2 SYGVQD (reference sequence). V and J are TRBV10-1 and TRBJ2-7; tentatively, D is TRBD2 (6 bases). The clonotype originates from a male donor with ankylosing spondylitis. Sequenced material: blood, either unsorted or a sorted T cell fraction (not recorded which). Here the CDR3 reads CASSNRETYEQYF. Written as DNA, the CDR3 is TGCGCCAGCAGTAACCGGGAGACCTACGAGCAGTACTTC.